This T cell receptor beta chain was sequenced during a study of beta chain features in type 1 diabetes. Study-wide findings and caveats: Among all four CD4+ subsets, Type 1 diabetes patients had TCRB CDR3s that were moderately but significantly shorter.

This clone was counted only a few times. Its specificity is unknown. Sorted cells reached over 95% purity in every population. Germline V gene lookup returns CDR1 SGHTA and CDR2 FQGNSA. V was cut by 4 bases and J by 1 base, with 10 bases left in between. The CDR3 loop spans 14 amino acids. Expressed TCRB transcripts were sequenced after all isolated RNA was converted to cDNA. Naive, central memory and regulatory T cell samples came to a mean of approximately 3.6 million reads. This table comes from immunoSEQ multiplex PCR, and its TCRdb copy is limited to in-frame clones, with some not included. The sample contains 310,000 or so clones, around 10% of which appear only once.

This clonotype was sampled from a woman in her thirties in good health. The chain joins TRBV7-2 to TRBJ2-5; D possibly corresponds to TRBD2 (6 bases). The specimen sequenced was naive CD4+ T cells from blood. Here the CDR3 DNA reads TGTGCCAGCAGCTGGAGCGGGTCCCAAGAGACCCAGTACTTC. Its translation is CASSWSGSQETQYF.